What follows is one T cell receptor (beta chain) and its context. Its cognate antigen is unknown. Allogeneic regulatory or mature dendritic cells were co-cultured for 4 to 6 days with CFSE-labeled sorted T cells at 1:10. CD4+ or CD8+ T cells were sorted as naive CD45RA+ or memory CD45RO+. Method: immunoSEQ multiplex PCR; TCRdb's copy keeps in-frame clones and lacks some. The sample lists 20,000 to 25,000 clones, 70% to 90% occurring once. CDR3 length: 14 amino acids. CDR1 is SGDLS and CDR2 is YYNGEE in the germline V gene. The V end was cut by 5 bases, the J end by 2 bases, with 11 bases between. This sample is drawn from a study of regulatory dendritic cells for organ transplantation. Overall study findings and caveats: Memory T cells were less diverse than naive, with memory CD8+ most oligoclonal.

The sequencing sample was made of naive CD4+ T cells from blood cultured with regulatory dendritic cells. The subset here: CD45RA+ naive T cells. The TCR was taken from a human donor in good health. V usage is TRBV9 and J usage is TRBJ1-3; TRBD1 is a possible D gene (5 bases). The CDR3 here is CASSSQVPGNTIYF. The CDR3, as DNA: TGTGCCAGCAGTTCACAGGTCCCTGGAAACACCATATATTTT.